This T cell receptor (beta chain) stems from a study of T cell responses to AZD1222 COVID-19 vaccine. Findings and limits, study-wide: Clonal diversity may have been underestimated, and the donors were mostly white British, with more females than males. Among vaccine-associated CD4 TCRs, coverage spanned spike, with dominance at 160-218 and 743-854. At baseline, seropositivity was found in only five or six AZD1222 recipients. The reported proportion of spike-specific TCRs targeting unmutated variant regions was nearly half.

Data came from immunoSEQ multiplex PCR; TCRdb stores just in-frame clones and leaves some out. The sample lists some 160,000 clones, around 90% seen once, with 1.1% in the top ten. About this clone itself: The antigen remains unidentified.

This receptor was obtained from an adult who received the AZD1222 COVID-19 vaccine. Specimen: peripheral blood, collected 28 days after the second AZD1222 dose.

The CDR3 DNA is TGTGCCAGCAGCTTCGGGGTTCGCTATGGCTACACCTTC. Amino acid sequence: CASSFGVRYGYTF. The gene calls are TRBV7-9 and TRBJ1-2, with D unclear. This CDR3 spans 13 amino acids. The germline CDR1 and CDR2 sequences are SEHNR and FQNEAQ (reference sequence). V was pared by 3 bases and J by 4 bases, with 9 bases between. The full variable domain, with the rest looked up from reference TRBV7-9 and TRBJ1-2, is DTGVSQNPRHKITKRGQNVTFRCDPISEHNRLYWYRQTLGQGPEFLTYFQNEAQLEKSRLLSDRFSAERPKGSFSTLEIQRTEQGDSAMYLCASSFGVRYGYTFGSGTRLTVV.